This T cell receptor beta chain was sequenced for a study of T cell repertoires in cytomegalovirus infection. The wider study: Shared public TCR beta signatures pointed to both CMV infection and a matching HLA type. General observations from the study: CMV-specific TCR beta clonotypes restricted by HLA-C dominated the ex vivo response. The cumulative frequency of public TCR beta families identified carriers of CMV plus the relevant HLA.

Each CDR3 protein is one row after TCRdb ran MiXCR on the reads. The table has around 250,000 distinct CDR3 sequences, approximately 17% seen once. This clonotype has a handful of counts. Its antigen is undetermined. This CDR3 contains 13 residues. V was cut by 6 bases and J by 6 bases, with 14 bases left in between. In germline, CDR1 is MNHEY, CDR2 SVGEGT. The chain has TRBV6-2 or TRBV6-3 and TRBJ1-2; a weak D match, TRBD1 (5 bases). Sequences were obtained from CD8+ T cells from PBMCs. This TCR derives from a human donor in good health (CMV status not recorded). Some clones in this sample may be carry-over from other donors' samples. The CDR3 loop reads CASSQTVMNGYTF. The CDR3 DNA is TGTGCCAGCAGCCAGACAGTGATGAATGGCTACACCTTC.